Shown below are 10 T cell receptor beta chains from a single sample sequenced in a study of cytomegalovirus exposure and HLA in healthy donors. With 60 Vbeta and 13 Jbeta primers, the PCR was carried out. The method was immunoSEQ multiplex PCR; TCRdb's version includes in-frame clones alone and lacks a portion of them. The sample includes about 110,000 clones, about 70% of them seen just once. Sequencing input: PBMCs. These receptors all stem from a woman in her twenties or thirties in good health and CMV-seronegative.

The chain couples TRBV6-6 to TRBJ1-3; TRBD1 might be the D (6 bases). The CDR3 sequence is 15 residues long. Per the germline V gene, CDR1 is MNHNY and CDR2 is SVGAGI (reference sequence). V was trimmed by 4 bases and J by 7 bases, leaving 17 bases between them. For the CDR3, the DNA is TGTGCCAGCAGTTTCACGACAGGTAGCAGCAACACCATATATTTT. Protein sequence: CASSFTTGSSNTIYF.

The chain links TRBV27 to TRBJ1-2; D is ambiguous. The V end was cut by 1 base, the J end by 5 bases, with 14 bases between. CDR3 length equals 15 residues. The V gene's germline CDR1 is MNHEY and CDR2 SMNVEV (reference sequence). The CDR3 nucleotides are TGTGCCAGCAGTTTATACTCAATGAGTCTATATGGCTACACCTTC. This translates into CASSLYSMSLYGYTF.

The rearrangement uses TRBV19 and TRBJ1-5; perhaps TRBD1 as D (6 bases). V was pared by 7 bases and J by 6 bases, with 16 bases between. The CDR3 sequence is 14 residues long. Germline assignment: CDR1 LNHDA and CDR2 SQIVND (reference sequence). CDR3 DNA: TGTGCCAGTACCGACTGGGGGGGCTTTCAGCCCCAGCATTTT. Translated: CASTDWGGFQPQHF. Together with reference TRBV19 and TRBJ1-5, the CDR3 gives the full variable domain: DGGITQSPKYLFRKEGQNVTLSCEQNLNHDAMYWYRQDPGQGLRLIYYSQIVNDFQKGDIAEGYSVSREKKESFPLTVTSAQKNPTAFYLCASTDWGGFQPQHFGDGTRLSIL.

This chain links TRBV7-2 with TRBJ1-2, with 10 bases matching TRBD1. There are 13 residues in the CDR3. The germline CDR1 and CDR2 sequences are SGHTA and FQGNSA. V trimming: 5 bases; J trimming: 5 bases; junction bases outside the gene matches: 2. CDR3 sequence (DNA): TGTGCCAGCAGCCTGGGACAGGGGTATGGCTACACCTTC. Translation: CASSLGQGYGYTF.

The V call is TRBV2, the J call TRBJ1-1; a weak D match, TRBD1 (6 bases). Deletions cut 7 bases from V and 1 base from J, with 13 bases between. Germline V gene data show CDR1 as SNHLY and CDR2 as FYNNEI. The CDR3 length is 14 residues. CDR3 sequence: CASTWQGTNTEAFF. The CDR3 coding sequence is TGTGCCAGCACGTGGCAGGGGACGAACACTGAAGCTTTCTTT.

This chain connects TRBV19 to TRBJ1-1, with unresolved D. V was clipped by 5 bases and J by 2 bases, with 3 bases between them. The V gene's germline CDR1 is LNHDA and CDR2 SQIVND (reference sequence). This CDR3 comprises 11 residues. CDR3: CASSLNTEAFF. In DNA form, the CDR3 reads TGTGCCAGTAGTCTTAACACTGAAGCTTTCTTT. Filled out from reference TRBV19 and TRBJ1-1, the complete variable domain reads DGGITQSPKYLFRKEGQNVTLSCEQNLNHDAMYWYRQDPGQGLRLIYYSQIVNDFQKGDIAEGYSVSREKKESFPLTVTSAQKNPTAFYLCASSLNTEAFFGQGTRLTVV.

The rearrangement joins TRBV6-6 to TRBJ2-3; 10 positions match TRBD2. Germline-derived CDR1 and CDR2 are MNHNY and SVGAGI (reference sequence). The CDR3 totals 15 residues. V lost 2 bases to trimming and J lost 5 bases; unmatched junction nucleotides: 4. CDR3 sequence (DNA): TGTGCCAGCAGTTACGGAGCGGGAGGGGGAGATACGCAGTATTTT. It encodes CASSYGAGGGDTQYF.

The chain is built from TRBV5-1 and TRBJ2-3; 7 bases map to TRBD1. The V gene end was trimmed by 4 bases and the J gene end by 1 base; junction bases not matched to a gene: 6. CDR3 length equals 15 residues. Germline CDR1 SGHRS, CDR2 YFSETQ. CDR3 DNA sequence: TGCGCCAGCAGCGTAGGGGACAGCGGCACAGATACGCAGTATTTT. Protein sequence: CASSVGDSGTDTQYF.

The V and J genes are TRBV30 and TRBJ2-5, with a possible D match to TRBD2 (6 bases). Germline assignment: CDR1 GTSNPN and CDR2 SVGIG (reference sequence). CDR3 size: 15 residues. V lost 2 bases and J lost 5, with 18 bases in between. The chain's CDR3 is CAWSTGGPLRETQYF. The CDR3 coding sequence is TGTGCCTGGAGTACCGGGGGACCCCTTCGCGAGACCCAGTACTTC.

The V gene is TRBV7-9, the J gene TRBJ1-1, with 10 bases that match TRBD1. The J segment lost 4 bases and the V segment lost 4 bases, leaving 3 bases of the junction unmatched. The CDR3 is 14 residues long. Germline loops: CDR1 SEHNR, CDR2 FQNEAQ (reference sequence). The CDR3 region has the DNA TGTGCCAGCAGCTCCAGACAGGGGGCCACTGAAGCTTTCTTT. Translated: CASSSRQGATEAFF.